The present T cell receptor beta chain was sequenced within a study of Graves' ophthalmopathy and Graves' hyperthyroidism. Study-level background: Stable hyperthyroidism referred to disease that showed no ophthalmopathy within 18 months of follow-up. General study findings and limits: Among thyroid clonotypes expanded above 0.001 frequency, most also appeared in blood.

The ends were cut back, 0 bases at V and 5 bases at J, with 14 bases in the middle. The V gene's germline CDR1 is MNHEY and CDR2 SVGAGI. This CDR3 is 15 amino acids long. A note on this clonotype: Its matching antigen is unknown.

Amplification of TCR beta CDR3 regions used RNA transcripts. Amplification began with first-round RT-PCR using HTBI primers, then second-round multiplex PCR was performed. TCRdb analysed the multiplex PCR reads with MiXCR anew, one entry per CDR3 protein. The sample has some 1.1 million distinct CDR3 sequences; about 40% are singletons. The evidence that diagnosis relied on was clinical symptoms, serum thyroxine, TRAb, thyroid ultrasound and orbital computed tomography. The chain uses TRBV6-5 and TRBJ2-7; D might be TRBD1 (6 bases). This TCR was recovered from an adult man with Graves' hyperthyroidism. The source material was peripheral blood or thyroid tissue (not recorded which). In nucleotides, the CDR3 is TGTGCCAGCAGTTACTCAACAGGGCTATTGGACGAGCAGTACTTC. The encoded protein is CASSYSTGLLDEQYF.